The following is a TCR beta chain sequence with its context. Its specificity is unknown. Sequencing used cDNA as its template, made by extracting RNA and reverse transcribing it. Only in-frame clones appear in the TCRdb table, and some are missing; sequencing was by immunoSEQ multiplex PCR. The sample lists 200,000 to 250,000 clones, around 62% occurring once. Individuals with alopecia areata gave both lesional scalp punch biopsies and peripheral blood for collection. Sorting from PBMCs produced CD4+ and CD8+ T cells. Germline V gives CDR1 SGHDN, CDR2 FVKESK. The CDR3 runs 14 residues. Trimming took 6 bases from V and 1 from J; bases not matched to a gene: 5. This record belongs to a study of CD8+ T cells in alopecia areata. Whole-study results and caveats: Scalp sequencing also captures normal skin's resident alphabeta T cells.

The sample here was CD4+ T cells sorted from blood, taken at week 0. The source is a human donor with alopecia areata. This sequence joins TRBV14 and TRBJ1-1; the match to TRBD1 covers 7 bases. Here the CDR3 reads CASRNTGANTEAFF. The CDR3 nucleotides are TGTGCCAGCAGGAACACAGGGGCGAACACTGAAGCTTTCTTT.